The present TCR beta chain was sequenced within a study of human T cells and chemical hapten exposure (dated by TCRdb to the early 2020s). Turning to the overall study: For sensitization, 2% DPC in acetone was applied to an approximately 2 cm by approximately 2 cm area of upper inner arm skin. Blood for TCR sequencing was provided by twenty-nine alopecia patients at one to four time points (pre-sensitization, 2, 6 and 24 weeks). Throughout the roughly 25-week study period, patients were also given weekly therapeutic DPC doses on the scalp. Libraries were pooled for sequencing, and per-sample TCR yields varied mainly because of small differences in library volumes within the pool. Blood samples were taken from patients before sensitization (week 0) and at 2, 6 and about 24 weeks after DPC sensitization. Patch testing on the upper back used Finn chambers containing 0.01% DPC, with scoring done after 6 days according to International Contact Dermatitis Research Group standards. In alopecia patients, the study followed how the peripheral blood TCR repertoire changed in vivo over primary and secondary sensitization to diphenylcyclopropenone (DPC), a hapten. Most of the patients in the cohort were female, and the cohort covered alopecia areata with under or over 50% scalp involvement, alopecia totalis and alopecia universalis. The research as a whole found: Alopecia, a presumed autoimmune disease, was present in all patients, so the immune response of the patients might differ from that of healthy individuals. The number of TCRs above 1 in 1000 frequency did not change with DPC sensitization; there was no evidence of global repertoire structure alterations. Compared with pre-sensitization or healthy control sets, expanded TCRs formed significantly more large CDR3 similarity clusters, which is consistent with antigen-driven responses. After repeated subsampling, the strength of the expansion versus patch-test correlation and the threshold at which it became significant changed. A positive correlation was found between the number of PT1 expanded TCRs and patch test score, with significance reached at thresholds 8, 16 and 32 but not 4.

The cysteine opens and the phenylalanine closes a CDR3 of 15 amino acids. The read is trimmed to its CDR3 DNA, 45 bases read in frame from base 1. Looking up the germline V gene yields CDR1 SGHTA and CDR2 FQGNSA. V is trimmed back by 4 bases and J by 7 bases, and the junction contains 10 bases that no gene match accounts for. Library prep was done by RACE. For sequencing, a NextSeq 500 was employed. Library preparation attached unique molecular identifiers to individual cDNA molecules for quantitative, reproducible TCR counting. For every blood RNA sample, sequencing covered both the TCR alpha and TCR beta chains. The paper's processing steps were these. The median number of TCRs per sample was 90,000 to 100,000, ranging from roughly 20,000 to 700,000. The Decombinator software suite was used to annotate V, J and CDR3 in the TCR reads. For the PS versus PT1 abundance plots, all samples were subsampled to the same number of TCRs (28,000). TCRs were defined as expanded if absent before sensitization and observed at least eight times at the 2-week time point. TCRdb applied fastp at Q25 and MiXCR to the public reads, then kept only in-frame beta chains. When rows share a CDR3 protein, they turn into one entry using the most common DNA and genes. The V and J calls and clone size come from TCRdb's table, not from the authors' own analysis. The sample has a few hundred thousand distinct CDR3 sequences on record, 5.5% of them singletons. Around 8.6% of the sample is in the top ten clones.

What this sample's time point label stands for: pre-sensitization, week 0. The sample's treatment or condition, from its label and the paper: therapeutic diphenylcyclopropenone sensitization with weekly scalp DPC. At each patch-test visit, blood was drawn before the patch test was applied. Patients were eligible if aged 18 to 70, diagnosed with alopecia and judged suitable for DPC therapy, and pregnant patients were excluded. Total RNA was extracted from unfractionated whole blood collected in Tempus Blood RNA tubes. This clonotype occurred many times. This clone's antigen is unknown. Base qualities are missing; no much larger clone stands one base away.

The rearranged chain carries TRBV7-2 and TRBJ1-2, with 9 bases matching TRBD1. This receptor was obtained from a woman aged 18-29 years with alopecia areata. Some clones in this sample may be carry-over from other donors' samples. The material sequenced was whole blood, taken in connection with sensitization to the hapten diphenylcyclopropenone (DPC). The CDR3 protein: CASSSQGARHGGYTF. The nucleotide sequence is given as TGTGCCAGCAGCTCACAGGGGGCGCGTCATGGTGGCTACACCTTC.